The 21 T cell receptor beta chains below all came from one sample that was sequenced in a study of T-cell memory formation after mild COVID-19. MiXCR was run by TCRdb on the 5' RACE reads, yielding one entry per CDR3 protein. This sample has roughly 400,000 distinct CDR3 sequences, with approximately 15% found just once. Sequenced input: PBMCs or a T cell subset sorted from them (not recorded which). All receptors come from a man between 18 and 29 years old who had mild COVID-19 (a few samples of this study predate the infection). Cell type and time point are not known.

The chain uses TRBV5-5 and TRBJ2-2; a possible D gene is TRBD1 (5 bases). Germline V lookup: CDR1 SGHKS, CDR2 YYEKEE (reference sequence). CDR3 length: 13 amino acids. Trimming stripped 5 bases from V and 3 bases from J, with 8 bases between. For the CDR3, the DNA is TGTGCCAGCAGATCACAGGACACCGGGGAGCTGTTTTTT. This codes for CASRSQDTGELFF.

V usage is TRBV5-1 and J usage is TRBJ2-5; D ambiguous. The CDR3 is 15 residues long. Trimming pared 0 bases from V and 2 bases from J, leaving 11 bases between. Germline V gene data show CDR1 as SGHRS and CDR2 as YFSETQ. CDR3 protein: CASSLAGTEQETQYF. The CDR3 nucleotides read TGCGCCAGCAGCTTGGCCGGCACAGAGCAAGAGACCCAGTACTTC.

This chain's CDR3 is CASSLVDRGLDGELFF. DNA of the CDR3: TGCGCCAGCAGCTTGGTGGACAGGGGGCTCGACGGGGAGCTGTTTTTT. The chain recombines TRBV5-1 with TRBJ2-2; 11 bases match TRBD1. Trimming took 0 bases from V and 7 from J; bases not matched to a gene: 5. Germline lookup yields CDR1 SGHRS and CDR2 YFSETQ. There are 16 residues in the CDR3.

The chain has TRBV7-2 and TRBJ2-7; unclear D gene. CDR3 length: 13 amino acids. With 6 bases removed from V and 2 bases from J, the gap between germline ends came to 11 bases. The V gene's germline CDR1 is SGHTA and CDR2 FQGNSA. CDR3 sequence (DNA): TGTGCCAGCAGTAGGGCGGACGCCTACGAGCAGTACTTC. Its protein is CASSRADAYEQYF. The full variable domain, its missing parts supplied by reference TRBV7-2 and TRBJ2-7, is GAGVSQSPSNKVTEKGKDVELRCDPISGHTALYWYRQSLGQGLEFLIYFQGNSAPDKSGLPSDRFSAERTGGSVSTLTIQRTQQEDSAVYLCASSRADAYEQYFGPGTRLTVT.

The chain has TRBV20-1 and TRBJ1-1, with 8 bases fitting TRBD1. Trimming removed 0 bases from V and 4 bases from J; junction bases left unmatched: 7. CDR1 DFQATT and CDR2 SNEGSKA come from the germline V gene (reference sequence). CDR3 length: 15 amino acids. CDR3 bases: TGCAGTGCTAGAGAGGCCTACAGGGGGTCCACTGAAGCTTTCTTT. Translating it yields CSAREAYRGSTEAFF.

The chain is built from TRBV7-9 and TRBJ2-1; 9 bases line up with TRBD2. The V and J ends lost 1 base and 3 bases, in that order; junction bases with no gene match: 4. Germline V gene data show CDR1 as SEHNR and CDR2 as FQNEAQ (reference sequence). There are 16 residues in the CDR3. The CDR3 loop reads CASSLGASGDYNEQFF. The CDR3 DNA follows: TGTGCCAGCAGCTTAGGGGCTAGCGGGGACTACAATGAGCAGTTCTTC.

V and J are TRBV6-5 and TRBJ1-6; D gene unclear. V was trimmed by 2 bases and J by 10 bases, leaving 9 bases between them. The germline V gene has CDR1 MNHEY and CDR2 SVGAGI. The CDR3 runs 13 residues. The DNA for the CDR3 is TGTGCCAGCAGTTACGTGCACGTCTCACCCCTCCACTTT. Protein product: CASSYVHVSPLHF.

This clonotype was seen a handful of times. V gene TRBV14 combines with J gene TRBJ2-7; 8 bases line up with TRBD1. CDR3 length: 13 residues. Trimming cost V 5 bases and J 2 bases; bases outside gene matches: 2. Germline-derived CDR1 and CDR2 are SGHDN and FVKESK. For the CDR3, the DNA is TGTGCCAGCAGCAAGGGACAGGCCTACGAGCAGTACGTC. Its translation is CASSKGQAYEQYV.

This chain links TRBV28 with TRBJ2-1; D may be TRBD1 or TRBD2 (6 bases each). V was cut by 0 bases and J by 9 bases, with 15 bases left in between. The germline CDR1 and CDR2 sequences are MDHEN and SYDVKM. The CDR3 has 15 amino acids. As DNA, the CDR3 is TGTGCCAGCAGTTTATGGCAGGCCGGGGGCGTTGAGCAGTTCTTC. Protein product: CASSLWQAGGVEQFF.

This clonotype was picked up a small number of times. The rearrangement links TRBV5-1 to TRBJ2-7; D is possibly TRBD1 (6 bases). The germline V and J ends were trimmed by 2 bases and 4 bases, with 13 bases remaining between them. The CDR3 is 14 residues long. Germline V gene data show CDR1 as SGHRS and CDR2 as YFSETQ. The chain's CDR3 is CASSFWGLGYEQYF. CDR3 sequence (DNA): TGCGCCAGCAGCTTCTGGGGGCTGGGTTACGAGCAGTACTTC.

V and J are TRBV19 and TRBJ2-3; D unresolved. Germline V gives CDR1 LNHDA, CDR2 SQIVND (reference sequence). V was pared by 7 bases and J by 5 bases, with 13 bases between. This CDR3 comprises 13 residues. CDR3: CASNGVPRDTQYF. CDR3 nucleotide sequence: TGTGCCAGTAATGGGGTTCCCAGAGATACGCAGTATTTT.

In its sample, this clonotype was seen a few times. The chain joins TRBV2 to TRBJ1-1; D possibly corresponds to TRBD1 (5 bases). This CDR3 comprises 14 residues. V was pared by 6 bases and J by 3 bases, with 14 bases between. Germline V gene lookup returns CDR1 SNHLY and CDR2 FYNNEI. The CDR3 region is CASSPNGAHTEAFF. The CDR3 DNA sequence: TGTGCCAGCAGCCCAAACGGGGCACACACTGAAGCTTTCTTT.

The chain recombines TRBV6-2 or TRBV6-3 with TRBJ2-5; D remains ambiguous. V was clipped by 6 bases and J by 7 bases, with 12 bases between them. CDR3 length equals 12 residues. Germline V gene data show CDR1 as MNHEY and CDR2 as SVGEGT. CDR3 amino acids: CASSTNAGTQYF. The CDR3 DNA reads as TGTGCCAGCAGCACGAATGCCGGGACCCAGTACTTC.

This clonotype occurred a few times. The genes are TRBV4-3 and TRBJ1-6; possibly TRBD1 for D (5 bases). Germline assignment: CDR1 LGHNA and CDR2 YSLEER. The CDR3 contains 15 residues. The V and J ends lost 5 bases and 3 bases respectively, with 11 bases between them. DNA for the CDR3: TGCGCCAGCAGCTACAACGGGGGCTATAATTCACCCCTCCACTTT. This codes for CASSYNGGYNSPLHF.

The chain recombines TRBV20-1 with TRBJ2-1; TRBD1 aligns across 7 bases. Germline assignment: CDR1 DFQATT and CDR2 SNEGSKA (reference sequence). The CDR3 runs to 12 residues. V lost 5 bases and J lost 4; bases outside the gene matches: 2. DNA for the CDR3: TGCAGTGCTGGGGACAGTTACAATGAGCAGTTCTTC. Protein sequence: CSAGDSYNEQFF.

V and J are TRBV7-9 and TRBJ2-4, with TRBD1 identical over 8 bases. The CDR3 sequence is 13 residues long. Unmatched junction bases numbered 6, after V lost 5 bases and J lost 9 bases. Germline CDR1 reads SEHNR; CDR2 reads FQNEAQ (reference sequence). CDR3 region: CASSLTGEAIQYF. The CDR3 coding sequence is TGTGCCAGCAGCCTGACAGGGGAGGCCATTCAGTACTTC.

Here the CDR3 DNA reads TGTGCCAGCAGCTTTCTGGGGGCGGGTGAGCAGTACTTC. Translation gives CASSFLGAGEQYF. The gene calls are TRBV5-6 and TRBJ2-7, with D maybe TRBD1 (6 bases). Germline V gene data show CDR1 as SGHDT and CDR2 as YYEEEE. Trimming pared 2 bases from V and 7 bases from J, leaving 13 bases between. The CDR3 has 13 amino acids.

This clonotype was detected only a few times. This sequence joins TRBV6-5 and TRBJ2-2; D is unresolved. Germline CDR1 reads MNHEY; CDR2 reads SVGAGI. V dropped 4 bases and J dropped 2 bases, with 8 bases sitting between them. This CDR3 is built from 14 residues. CDR3 loop: CASSFQTNTGELFF. Here the CDR3 DNA reads TGTGCCAGCAGTTTTCAGACAAACACCGGGGAGCTGTTTTTT.

This clonotype was picked up many times. This chain links TRBV5-1 with TRBJ2-3; TRBD2 aligns across 7 bases. The CDR3 covers 16 residues. Trimming took 4 bases from V and 6 from J; bases not matched to a gene: 14. Germline values: CDR1 SGHRS, CDR2 YFSETQ. CDR3 in DNA: TGCGCCAGCAGCCTCCAGGGAGCGGGGCCGGTGGATACGCAGTATTTT. Amino acid sequence: CASSLQGAGPVDTQYF.

This clonotype was seen a few times. The chain uses TRBV29-1 and TRBJ2-7; D is ambiguous. Trimming removed 2 bases from V and 7 bases from J, with 12 bases in between. In germline, CDR1 is SQVTM, CDR2 ANQGSEA. The CDR3 loop spans 12 amino acids. The CDR3 DNA follows: TGCAGCGTTGAAACAGCCCTCCGGGAGCAGTACTTC. Encoded protein: CSVETALREQYF.

The chain combines TRBV12-3 or TRBV12-4 with TRBJ2-2; D tentatively fits TRBD1 or TRBD2 (6 bases each). The V end lost 5 bases, the J end lost 6 bases, and 13 bases lay between the germline ends. The CDR3 runs to 14 residues. CDR3 in DNA: TGTGCCAGCAGTCTGTTGGAGGGGGCCGGGGAGCTGTTTTTT. Encoded protein: CASSLLEGAGELFF.